The sequence of this TCR beta chain was determined in a study of cytomegalovirus exposure and HLA in healthy donors. The V and J ends lost 0 bases and 7 bases, in that order; junction bases with no gene match: 7. CDR1 is SGDLS, CDR2 YYNGEE, per germline. The CDR3 loop spans 16 amino acids. The PCR ran on 60 Vbeta and 13 Jbeta primers. Sequencing used immunoSEQ multiplex PCR; TCRdb keeps in-frame clones, though not all of them. This sample yields about 190,000 clones, of which around 82% are seen a single time; 13% to 15% belongs to the top ten. The clonotype was recovered from a woman in her 30s in good health and CMV-seropositive. Sequencing used PBMCs. The V and J genes are TRBV9 and TRBJ2-1; 10 positions agree with TRBD2. The CDR3 nucleotides are TGTGCCAGCAGCGTAGACACTAGCGGGATCAGGAATGAGCAGTTCTTC. This translates into CASSVDTSGIRNEQFF.